This paragraph covers one T cell receptor (beta chain) sequence. Antigen unknown. This sample was taken from a study of sequential checkpoint blockade in melanoma. Turning to the study itself: After nivolumab or ipilimumab alone, about 20 patients had week-13 rebiopsies. The study's findings and limits: Patients with week-13 increases in T-cell fraction and clonality benefited about 30 times more often.

Assay: immunoSEQ multiplex PCR; the TCRdb copy retains only in-frame clones and omits some. The sample lists roughly 4,700 clones, around 20% occurring once. The V segment lost 5 bases and the J segment 9 bases; nucleotides outside the gene matches: 10. Looked up from germline, CDR1 is SQVTM and CDR2 is ANQGSEA. This CDR3 is built from 14 residues. Treatment denoted: randomized to nivolumab then ipilimumab (arm A) or the reverse (arm B). The material sequenced was tumor tissue (inferred from file names), taken from a patient given nivolumab and ipilimumab in sequence. This receptor was obtained from a human donor with melanoma. The chain employs TRBV29-1 and TRBJ2-1; TRBD1 matches at 10 bases. The CDR3 DNA follows: TGCAGCGTTAATGTATGGGACAGGGGTGGTGAGCAGTTCTTC. This encodes CSVNVWDRGGEQFF.